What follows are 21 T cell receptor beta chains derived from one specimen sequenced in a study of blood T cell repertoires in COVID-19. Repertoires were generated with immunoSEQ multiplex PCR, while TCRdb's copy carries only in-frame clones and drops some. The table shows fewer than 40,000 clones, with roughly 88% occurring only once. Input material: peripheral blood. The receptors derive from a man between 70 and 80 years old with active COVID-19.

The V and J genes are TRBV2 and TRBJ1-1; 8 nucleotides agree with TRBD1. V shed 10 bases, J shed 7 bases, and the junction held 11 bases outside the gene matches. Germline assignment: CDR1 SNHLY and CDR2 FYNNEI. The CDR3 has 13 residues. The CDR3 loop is CATSTGVSGEAFF. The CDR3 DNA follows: TGTGCCACCTCGACAGGGGTTTCGGGTGAAGCTTTCTTT.

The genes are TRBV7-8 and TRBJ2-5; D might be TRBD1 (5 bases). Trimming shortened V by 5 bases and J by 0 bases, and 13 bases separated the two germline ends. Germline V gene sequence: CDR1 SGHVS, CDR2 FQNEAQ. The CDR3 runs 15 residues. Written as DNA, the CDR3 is TGTGCCAGCAGCCCCTGGTGGGGCAACCAAGAGACCCAGTACTTC. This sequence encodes CASSPWWGNQETQYF.

In DNA, the CDR3 is TGTGCCAGCAGGGCCGGGACAGGGCCTTCACCCCTCCACTTT. The encoded protein is CASRAGTGPSPLHF. The chain uses TRBV6-5 and TRBJ1-6; 9 bases match TRBD1. V trimming: 6 bases; J trimming: 9 bases; junction bases outside the gene matches: 6. The CDR3 loop spans 14 amino acids. Germline lookup yields CDR1 MNHEY and CDR2 SVGAGI.

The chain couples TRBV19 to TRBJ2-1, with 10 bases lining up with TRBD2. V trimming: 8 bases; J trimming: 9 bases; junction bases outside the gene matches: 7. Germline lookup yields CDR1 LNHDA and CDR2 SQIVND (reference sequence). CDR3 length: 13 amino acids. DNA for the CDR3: TGTGCCAGTGGGAGCGGGGGGGCTGGTGAGCAGTTCTTC. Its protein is CASGSGGAGEQFF.

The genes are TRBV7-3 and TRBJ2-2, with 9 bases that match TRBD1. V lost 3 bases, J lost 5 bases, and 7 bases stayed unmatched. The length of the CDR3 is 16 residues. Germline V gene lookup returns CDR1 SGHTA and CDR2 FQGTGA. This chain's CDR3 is CASSFRGDRVTGELFF. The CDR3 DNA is TGTGCCAGCAGCTTCCGAGGGGACAGGGTAACCGGGGAGCTGTTTTTT.

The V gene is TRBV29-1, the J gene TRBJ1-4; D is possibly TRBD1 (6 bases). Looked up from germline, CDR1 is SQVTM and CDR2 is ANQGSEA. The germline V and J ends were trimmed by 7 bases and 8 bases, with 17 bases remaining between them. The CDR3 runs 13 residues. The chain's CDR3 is CSASEDSNEKLFF. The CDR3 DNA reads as TGCAGCGCCTCCGAGGACAGCAACGAAAAACTGTTTTTT.

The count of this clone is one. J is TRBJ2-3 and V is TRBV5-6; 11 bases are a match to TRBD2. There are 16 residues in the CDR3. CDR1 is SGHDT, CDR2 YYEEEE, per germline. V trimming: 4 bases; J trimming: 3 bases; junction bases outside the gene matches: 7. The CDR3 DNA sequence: TGTGCCAGCAGCCAAACTAGCGGGAGTGGTACAGATACGCAGTATTTT. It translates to CASSQTSGSGTDTQYF.

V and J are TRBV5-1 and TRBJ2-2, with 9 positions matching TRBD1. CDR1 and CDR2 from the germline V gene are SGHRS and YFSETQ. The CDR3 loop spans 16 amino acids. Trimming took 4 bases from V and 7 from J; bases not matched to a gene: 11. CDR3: CASSAQGAAEYGELFF. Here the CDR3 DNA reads TGCGCCAGCAGCGCACAGGGGGCGGCCGAATACGGGGAGCTGTTTTTT. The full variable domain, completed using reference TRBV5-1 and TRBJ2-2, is KAGVTQTPRYLIKTRGQQVTLSCSPISGHRSVSWYQQTPGQGLQFLFEYFSETQRNKGNFPGRFSGRQFSNSRSEMNVSTLELGDSALYLCASSAQGAAEYGELFFGEGSRLTVL.

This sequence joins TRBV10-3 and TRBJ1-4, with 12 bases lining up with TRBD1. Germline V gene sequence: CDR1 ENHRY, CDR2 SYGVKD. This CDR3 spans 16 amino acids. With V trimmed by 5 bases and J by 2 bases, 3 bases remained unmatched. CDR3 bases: TGTGCCATCAGTTCCGGGACAGGGGGCACTAATGAAAAACTGTTTTTT. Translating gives CAISSGTGGTNEKLFF.

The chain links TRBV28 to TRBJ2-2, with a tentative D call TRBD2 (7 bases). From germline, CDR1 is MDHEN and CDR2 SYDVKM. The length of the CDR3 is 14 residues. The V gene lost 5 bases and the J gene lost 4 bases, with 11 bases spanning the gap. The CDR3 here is CASSRGGLTGELFF. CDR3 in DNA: TGTGCCAGCAGTAGGGGGGGGCTCACCGGGGAGCTGTTTTTT.

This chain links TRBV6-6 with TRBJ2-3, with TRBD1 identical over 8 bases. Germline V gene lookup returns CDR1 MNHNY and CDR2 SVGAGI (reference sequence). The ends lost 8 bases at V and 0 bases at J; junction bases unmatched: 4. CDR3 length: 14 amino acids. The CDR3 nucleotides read TGTGCCAGCGTCCGGGACAGGAGCACAGATACGCAGTATTTT. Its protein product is CASVRDRSTDTQYF.

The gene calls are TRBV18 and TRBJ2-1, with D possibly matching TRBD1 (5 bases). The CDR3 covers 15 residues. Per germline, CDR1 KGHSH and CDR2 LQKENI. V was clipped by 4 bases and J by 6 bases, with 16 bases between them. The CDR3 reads CASSLLTGPGNEQFF. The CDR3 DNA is TGTGCCAGCTCACTCCTCACAGGCCCGGGCAATGAGCAGTTCTTC.

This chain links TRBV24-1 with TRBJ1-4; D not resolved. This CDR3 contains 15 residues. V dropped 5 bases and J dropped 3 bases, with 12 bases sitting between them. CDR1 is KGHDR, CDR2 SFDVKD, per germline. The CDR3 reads CATSGGGAANEKLFF. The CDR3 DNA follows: TGTGCCACCAGTGGAGGCGGAGCGGCTAATGAAAAACTGTTTTTT.

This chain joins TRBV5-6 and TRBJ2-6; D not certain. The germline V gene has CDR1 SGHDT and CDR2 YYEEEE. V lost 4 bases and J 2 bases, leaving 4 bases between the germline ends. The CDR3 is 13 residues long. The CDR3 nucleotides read TGTGCCAGCAGCATTACTGGGGCCAACGTCCTGACTTTC. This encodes CASSITGANVLTF.

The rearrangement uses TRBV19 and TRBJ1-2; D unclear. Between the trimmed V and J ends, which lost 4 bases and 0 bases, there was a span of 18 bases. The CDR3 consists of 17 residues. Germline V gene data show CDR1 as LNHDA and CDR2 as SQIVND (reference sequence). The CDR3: CASSSKGKEAANYGYTF. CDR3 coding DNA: TGTGCCAGTAGTAGCAAGGGAAAGGAGGCCGCTAACTATGGCTACACCTTC.

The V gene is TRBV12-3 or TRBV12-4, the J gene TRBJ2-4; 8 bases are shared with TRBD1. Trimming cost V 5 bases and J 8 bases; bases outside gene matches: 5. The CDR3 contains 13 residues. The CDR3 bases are TGTGCCAGCAGTCCTCCGACAGGGGACATTCAGTACTTC. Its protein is CASSPPTGDIQYF.

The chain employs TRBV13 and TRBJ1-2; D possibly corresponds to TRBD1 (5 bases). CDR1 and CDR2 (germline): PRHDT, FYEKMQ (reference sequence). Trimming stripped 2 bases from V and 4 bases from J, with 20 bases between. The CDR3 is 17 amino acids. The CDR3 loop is CASSLNAPGLRGYGYTF. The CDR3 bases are TGTGCCAGCAGCTTAAACGCCCCGGGACTCCGGGGCTATGGCTACACCTTC.

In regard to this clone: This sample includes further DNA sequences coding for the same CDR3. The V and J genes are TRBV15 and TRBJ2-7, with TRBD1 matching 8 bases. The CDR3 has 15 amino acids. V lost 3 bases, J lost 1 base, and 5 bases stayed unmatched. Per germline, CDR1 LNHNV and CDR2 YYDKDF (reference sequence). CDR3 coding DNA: TGTGCCACCAGCAGGGCCGGGACAGGTTCCTACGAGCAGTACTTC. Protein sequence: CATSRAGTGSYEQYF. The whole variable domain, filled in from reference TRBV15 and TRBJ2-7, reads DAMVIQNPRYQVTQFGKPVTLSCSQTLNHNVMYWYQQKSSQAPKLLFHYYDKDFNNEADTPDNFQSRRPNTSFCFLDIRSPGLGDTAMYLCATSRAGTGSYEQYFGPGTRLTVT.

The CDR3 DNA reads TGTGCCAGCAAGGTTTCGGGACAGGGGCGAGAAAAACTGTTTTTT. Translated, it gives CASKVSGQGREKLFF. This sequence joins TRBV6-5 and TRBJ1-4; 10 bases map to TRBD1. The CDR3 loop spans 15 amino acids. The germline gives CDR1 MNHEY, CDR2 SVGAGI. The V gene end was trimmed by 7 bases and the J gene end by 8 bases; junction bases not matched to a gene: 10.

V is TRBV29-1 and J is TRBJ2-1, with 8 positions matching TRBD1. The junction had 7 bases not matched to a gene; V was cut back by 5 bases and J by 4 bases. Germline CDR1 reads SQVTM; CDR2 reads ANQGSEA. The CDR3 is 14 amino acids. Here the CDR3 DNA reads TGCAGCGTTTCCCCCCGACAGGGGTACAATGAGCAGTTCTTC. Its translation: CSVSPRQGYNEQFF.

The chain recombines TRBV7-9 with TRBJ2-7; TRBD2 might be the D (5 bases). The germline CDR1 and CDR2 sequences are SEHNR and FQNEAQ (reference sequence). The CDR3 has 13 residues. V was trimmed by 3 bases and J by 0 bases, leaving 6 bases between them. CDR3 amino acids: CASSFGNSYEQYF. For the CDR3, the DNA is TGTGCCAGCAGCTTCGGGAACTCCTACGAGCAGTACTTC.